This T cell receptor (beta chain) originates from a study of identical twins. TCRdb redid the calling of the 5' RACE reads with MiXCR, one entry per CDR3 protein. The table records 500,000 to 650,000 distinct CDR3 sequences, less than 9% of them present only once. The CDR3 totals 13 residues. The germline V gene has CDR1 SGHRS and CDR2 YFSETQ. V lost 7 bases, J lost 0 bases, and 10 bases lay in between. Findings and limits, study-wide: Models came in too low on out-of-frame TCR alpha sharing in monozygotic twins.

This clonotype has more than one count but fewer than ten. The antigen remains undetermined. Healthy Caucasians provided all donations. A further study also used this sample, focusing on yellow fever vaccine responses in identical twins.

The sequence came from a woman aged 18-29 years in good health. This chain uses TRBV5-1 with TRBJ1-1; D is undetermined. The sample consisted of PBMCs. The CDR3 coding sequence is TGCGCCAGCGGCTCAGAACTGAACACTGAAGCTTTCTTT. This encodes CASGSELNTEAFF. The full variable domain, completed using reference TRBV5-1 and TRBJ1-1, is KAGVTQTPRYLIKTRGQQVTLSCSPISGHRSVSWYQQTPGQGLQFLFEYFSETQRNKGNFPGRFSGRQFSNSRSEMNVSTLELGDSALYLCASGSELNTEAFFGQGTRLTVV.